The 20 T cell receptor beta chains listed next were all sequenced from one sample in a study of CD8+CD57+ T cells in acquired aplastic anemia. Patients picked for sequencing had shown CD8+CD57+ cell expansion detected by flow cytometry. The template for TCR beta VDJ and CDR3 sequence profiling was genomic DNA. In TCRdb, the reads were re-called with MiXCR into one record per CDR3 protein. The sample lists approximately 180,000 distinct CDR3 sequences; around 63% were seen once. The sequenced sample consisted of sorted CD4+, CD8+, or CD8+CD57+ T cells (not recorded which) from PBMCs. These receptors all stem from a human donor with aplastic anemia.

In regard to this clonotype: A junction boundary mismatches the germline segment, possibly from a read error. The chain uses TRBV3-1 and TRBJ1-6, with 7 bases lining up with TRBD1. The length of the CDR3 is 15 residues. Germline CDR1 is LGHDT and CDR2 is YNNKEL (reference sequence). The CDR3 here is CASSQGGQNKSPLHF. The CDR3 DNA reads as TGTGCCAGCAGCCAAGGGGGACAGAATAAATCACCCCTCCACTTT.

This rearrangement joins TRBV15 to TRBJ2-1; D remains unclear. Germline values: CDR1 LNHNV, CDR2 YYDKDF (reference sequence). With 3 bases removed from V and 9 bases from J, the gap between germline ends came to 12 bases. The CDR3 is made up of 13 amino acids. The chain's CDR3 is CATSRTGRFEQFF. CDR3 nucleotides: TGTGCCACCAGCAGGACGGGTCGCTTTGAGCAGTTCTTC.

At least ten counts were recorded for this clonotype. V usage is TRBV5-1 and J usage is TRBJ1-6; D is unclear. CDR3 length equals 17 residues. The V and J ends lost 0 bases and 0 bases respectively, with 10 bases between them. CDR1 SGHRS and CDR2 YFSETQ come from the germline V gene. The CDR3 sequence is CASSLEPGSSYNSPLHF. As DNA, the CDR3 is TGCGCCAGCAGCTTGGAACCGGGGTCCTCCTATAATTCACCCCTCCACTTT.

The CDR3, as DNA: TGTGCCAGCAGCTTAGGGGCTACCGGAGGGCGGGACATTCAGTACTTC. It specifies CASSLGATGGRDIQYF. The chain links TRBV19 to TRBJ2-4, with D perhaps TRBD2 (6 bases). Trimming left V 9 bases short and J 8 bases short, with 26 bases between. CDR1 LNHDA and CDR2 SQIVND come from the germline V gene (reference sequence). The CDR3 runs to 16 residues.

The chain is built from TRBV19 and TRBJ2-1, with 11 positions matching TRBD2. Germline-derived CDR1 and CDR2 are LNHDA and SQIVND (reference sequence). The length of the CDR3 is 15 residues. The V and J ends lost 7 bases and 7 bases, in that order; junction bases with no gene match: 9. The CDR3 bases are TGTGCCAGTATATCCCTAGCGGGAGGTGGAAATGAGCAGTTCTTC. The encoded protein is CASISLAGGGNEQFF.

The gene calls are TRBV6-2 or TRBV6-3 and TRBJ1-4, with 7 nucleotides matching TRBD1. Germline CDR1 MNHEY, CDR2 SVGEGT. The CDR3 consists of 13 residues. The ends lost 11 bases at V and 6 bases at J; junction bases unmatched: 9. CDR3 region: CAVKEGADEKLFF. For the CDR3, the DNA is TGTGCCGTCAAGGAGGGGGCCGATGAAAAACTGTTTTTT.

In DNA, the CDR3 is TGTGCCAGGTCGACAGGGGGCTACACCGGGGAGCTGTTTTTT. As protein: CARSTGGYTGELFF. This sequence joins TRBV19 and TRBJ2-2; TRBD1 agrees at 10 bases. With 9 bases clipped from V and 3 bases from J, the junction kept 4 bases outside the gene matches. There are 14 residues in the CDR3. Germline-derived CDR1 and CDR2 are LNHDA and SQIVND (reference sequence).

This clonotype was picked up a small number of times. The V and J genes are TRBV10-3 and TRBJ2-7; 15 nucleotides match TRBD2. CDR1 and CDR2 (germline): ENHRY, SYGVKD. The CDR3 covers 13 residues. Trimming took 8 bases from V and 4 from J; bases not matched to a gene: 0. The CDR3 DNA reads as TGTGCCATCGGGACTAGCGGGAGGTACGAGCAGTACTTC. Translated: CAIGTSGRYEQYF.

This chain connects TRBV12-3 or TRBV12-4 to TRBJ1-5; D is unresolved. Trimming pared 4 bases from V and 4 bases from J, leaving 2 bases between. CDR3 size: 11 residues. CDR3 loop: CASSYNQPQHF. The CDR3 bases are TGTGCCAGCAGTTATAATCAGCCCCAGCATTTT.

This clonotype was seen once. The chain joins TRBV7-9 to TRBJ1-6; no clear D. Germline V gene lookup returns CDR1 SEHNR and CDR2 FQNEAQ (reference sequence). The CDR3 is 13 amino acids. V was trimmed by 6 bases and J by 11 bases, leaving 14 bases between them. The CDR3 DNA reads TGTGCCAGCAGTTCGTCGGACCTCGCACCCCTCCACTTT. Translation: CASSSSDLAPLHF.

The chain has TRBV29-1 and TRBJ2-5, with 8 bases identical to TRBD1. In germline, CDR1 is SQVTM, CDR2 ANQGSEA. V dropped 4 bases and J dropped 3; count of bases not matched to a gene: 1. CDR3 length: 12 amino acids. In DNA form, the CDR3 reads TGCAGCGTTGCAGGGGGCGAAGAGACCCAGTACTTC. It codes for CSVAGGEETQYF.

This clonotype is a singleton in its sample. The chain uses TRBV20-1 and TRBJ2-1; 13 nucleotides agree with TRBD2. J was trimmed by 10 bases and V by 5 bases; bases with no gene match: 11. CDR1 and CDR2 from the germline V gene are DFQATT and SNEGSKA (reference sequence). There are 15 residues in the CDR3. CDR3 amino acids: CSAPPPGLAGEEQFF. CDR3 DNA: TGCAGTGCTCCACCACCCGGACTAGCGGGAGAAGAGCAGTTCTTC.

Turning to this clonotype: A much larger clone differs from this one at a single base, so this may be a read error. It is likely a read error, because the conserved phenylalanine at the end of the CDR3 is missing. This sequence joins TRBV10-1 and TRBJ1-1, with D unresolved. The CDR3 extends over 15 amino acids. Germline lookup yields CDR1 WNHNN and CDR2 SYGVQD (reference sequence). Trimming left V 6 bases short and J 1 base short, with 15 bases between. This CDR3 reads CASSIDGISNTEAFL. The CDR3 coding sequence is TGCGCCAGCAGCATAGACGGAATTTCGAACACTGAAGCTTTCCTT.

This clonotype was seen many times. V usage is TRBV4-1 and J usage is TRBJ1-1, with D hard to call. Germline CDR1 reads MGHRA; CDR2 reads YSYEKL. The CDR3 extends over 13 amino acids. Trimming cost V 0 bases and J 7 bases, with 9 bases left between them. The CDR3 bases are TGCGCCAGCAGCCAAGAGCGGGGAAGTGAAGCTTTCTTT. Translation gives CASSQERGSEAFF.

The chain employs TRBV20-1 and TRBJ1-5; D unresolved. Trimming removed 1 base from V and 4 bases from J, with 8 bases in between. This CDR3 spans 13 amino acids. Germline V gene data show CDR1 as DFQATT and CDR2 as SNEGSKA (reference sequence). The CDR3 nucleotides read TGCAGTGCTAGAGGGGGTAGTAATCAGCCCCAGCATTTT. This translates into CSARGGSNQPQHF.

The V call is TRBV5-1, the J call TRBJ2-7; possibly TRBD2 for D (5 bases). Per germline, CDR1 SGHRS and CDR2 YFSETQ. This CDR3 contains 15 residues. V lost 2 bases and J lost 7, with 19 bases in between. The CDR3 DNA sequence: TGCGCCAGCAGCTTTTCCGGGATCAACTTTGGGGAGCAGTACTTC. Translated: CASSFSGINFGEQYF.

Comment on this clonotype: The final CDR3 position lacks the conserved phenylalanine or tryptophan, pointing to a likely read error. No DNA is shown, since the ends of the CDR3 on it are uncertain; the CDR3 is the one TCRdb lists. V usage is TRBV5-1 and J usage is TRBJ2-6; the table gives TRBD1 as D, unverified against the DNA. Counting both end residues, the CDR3 totals 12 amino acids. CDR1 is SGHRS and CDR2 is YFSETQ in the germline V gene. This CDR3 is CASSPLGQDLPS.

The genes are TRBV19 and TRBJ2-3; D unresolved. The germline V gene has CDR1 LNHDA and CDR2 SQIVND (reference sequence). The CDR3 covers 13 residues. Deletions cut 5 bases from V and 3 bases from J, with 9 bases between. The CDR3 region has the DNA TGTGCCAGTAGTGTGACTGATACAGATACGCAGTATTTT. It codes for CASSVTDTDTQYF.

With respect to this clonotype: One end of the junction fails to match germline, which may point to a read error. CDR3 loop: CASSLVGF. The CDR3 region has the DNA TGTGCCAGCAGCTTGGTGGGGTTC. V usage is TRBV7-9 and J usage is TRBJ1-4; D is ambiguous. The CDR3 is made up of 8 amino acids. Germline CDR1 reads SEHNR; CDR2 reads FQNEAQ (reference sequence).

Worth noting for this clonotype: The missing conserved phenylalanine or tryptophan at the end of this CDR3 makes a read error likely. V is TRBV9 and J is TRBJ2-7, with D uncertain. Germline V gene sequence: CDR1 SGDLS, CDR2 YYNGEE. The CDR3 is 14 amino acids. Trimming pared 0 bases from V and 3 bases from J, leaving 10 bases between. The CDR3 DNA reads as TGTGCCAGCAGCGTAGACCCAGGTGGCTACGAGCAGTACTTA. As protein: CASSVDPGGYEQYL.